What follows are 29 T cell receptor beta chains derived from one specimen sequenced in a study of CD8+CD57+ T cells in acquired aplastic anemia. CDR3 and TCR beta VDJ profiling relied on genomic DNA as the template. TCRdb reprocessed the reads via MiXCR and lists one record per CDR3 protein. The profile shows more than 250,000 distinct CDR3 sequences, around 82% of them singletons. Patients included in sequencing had previously demonstrated CD8+CD57+ cell expansion by flow cytometry. The sample taken for sequencing was sorted CD4+, CD8+, or CD8+CD57+ T cells (not recorded which) from PBMCs. The receptors here all came from a human donor with aplastic anemia.

The CDR3 loop is CASSLEGHNEPQYF. DNA of the CDR3: TGTGCCAGCAGCTTAGAGGGACACAATGAGCCGCAGTATTTT. J is TRBJ2-3 and V is TRBV7-2; D is possibly TRBD1 (6 bases). The CDR3 totals 14 residues. The V end lost 1 base, the J end lost 10 bases, and 15 bases lay between the germline ends. The V gene's germline CDR1 is SGHTA and CDR2 FQGNSA.

Turning to this clonotype: This may come from a read error, since a much larger clone is one base off. V usage is TRBV7-2 and J usage is TRBJ1-2, with TRBD1 identical over 8 bases. CDR1 is SGHTA and CDR2 is FQGNSA in the germline V gene. CDR3 length equals 16 residues. V lost 3 bases and J lost 9; bases outside the gene matches: 15. For the CDR3, the DNA is TGTGCCAGCAGCTTGGCAGGGGGCGCCGACTATGGCTGCTACACCTTC. Its protein product is CASSLAGGADYGCYTF.

V and J are TRBV11-1 and TRBJ2-3; D is unclear. Germline-derived CDR1 and CDR2 are SGHAT and FQDESV (reference sequence). The CDR3 sequence is 13 residues long. V lost 6 bases and J lost 3, with 10 bases in between. The CDR3 loop is CASRYDLTDTQYF. CDR3 DNA: TGTGCCAGCAGGTACGATCTGACAGATACGCAGTATTTT.

The genes are TRBV7-8 and TRBJ2-7; D uncertain. V gave up 0 bases and J gave up 1 base, with 19 bases separating them. Germline V CDR1 and CDR2: SGHVS, FQNEAQ. The CDR3 loop spans 18 amino acids. CDR3 DNA: TGTGCCAGCAGCTTAGCGGCAGGCGCCGATACGCAGTCCTACGAGCAGTACGTC. It yields the protein CASSLAAGADTQSYEQYV.

Comments on this clonotype: This is likely a read error, given that the CDR3 carries no conserved phenylalanine or tryptophan at its end. The DNA is omitted, as the CDR3 cannot be located on it reliably, and the CDR3 follows TCRdb's listing. The chain joins TRBV7-3 to TRBJ2-7; the D call of TRBD1 is as the table states it, not checked on the DNA. The CDR3 is 13 residues long, counting both termini. Germline assignment: CDR1 SGHTA and CDR2 FQGTGA. The CDR3 is CASSLRGHNQPQH.

This clonotype was picked up one time. This chain uses TRBV9 with TRBJ2-5; D is unresolved. CDR3 size: 14 residues. The germline V and J ends were trimmed by 5 bases and 13 bases, with 24 bases remaining between them. Germline values: CDR1 SGDLS, CDR2 YYNGEE. The CDR3 region is CASSDGQENEKLYF. The CDR3, as DNA: TGTGCCAGCAGTGACGGGCAGGAGAATGAAAAACTGTACTTC. Based on the CDR3 plus reference TRBV9 and TRBJ2-5, the full variable domain is DSGVTQTPKHLITATGQRVTLRCSPRSGDLSVYWYQQSLDQGLQFLIQYYNGEERAKGNILERFSAQQFPDLHSELNLSSLELGDSALYFCASSDGQENEKLYFGPGTRLLVL.

The V call is TRBV7-9, the J call TRBJ1-5, with D unclear. CDR1 is SEHNR and CDR2 is FQNEAQ in the germline V gene (reference sequence). The length of the CDR3 is 14 residues. V lost 9 bases to trimming and J lost 7 bases, with 19 bases between them. The CDR3 DNA reads as TGTGCCAGACAGTTAATTAGGAACACCCAGCCCCAGCATTTT. Protein: CARQLIRNTQPQHF.

Comment on this clonotype: This is likely a read error, given that the CDR3 carries no conserved phenylalanine or tryptophan at its end. The rearrangement uses TRBV20-1 and TRBJ1-2; unclear D gene. This CDR3 region has 16 residues. With 0 bases removed from V and 0 bases from J, the gap between germline ends came to 14 bases. CDR1 and CDR2 from the germline V gene are DFQATT and SNEGSKA (reference sequence). CDR3 nucleotides: TGCAGTGCTAGAGATCGCCACAGTGCCCCTAACTATGGCTACACCCTC. It encodes CSARDRHSAPNYGYTL.

This clonotype was seen a single time. V gene TRBV7-2 combines with J gene TRBJ2-3; D perhaps matches TRBD1 (6 bases). The ends were cut back, 5 bases at V and 14 bases at J, with 20 bases in the middle. The CDR3 length is 13 residues. CDR1 SGHTA and CDR2 FQGNSA come from the germline V gene. The CDR3 is CASSEGGRANTYF. The CDR3 nucleotides read TGTGCCAGCAGCGAAGGGGGAAGAGCCAATACGTATTTT.

Points on this clonotype: In this CDR3 the conserved last residue, phenylalanine or tryptophan, is missing, so a read error is likely. Because the CDR3's place on the DNA is in doubt, the DNA is left out and the CDR3 is given as listed by TCRdb. The genes are TRBV15 and TRBJ1-2; the table's D call TRBD1 went unverified against the DNA. Germline assignment: CDR1 LNHNV and CDR2 YYDKDF (reference sequence). Both ends counted, the CDR3 spans 12 residues. This CDR3 reads CATKKGNCGDTH.

The table lists this clonotype with a count of one. The chain links TRBV7-8 to TRBJ1-2; unclear D gene. CDR3 length: 11 residues. V lost 5 bases and J 8 bases, leaving 9 bases between the germline ends. CDR1 is SGHVS and CDR2 is FQNEAQ in the germline V gene. The CDR3 spells CASSRLSGYTF. The CDR3 bases are TGTGCCAGCAGCCGTCTGAGCGGCTACACCTTC.

This sequence joins TRBV2 and TRBJ1-2, with a possible D match to TRBD1 (6 bases). Trimming shortened V by 6 bases and J by 4 bases, and 12 bases separated the two germline ends. Per the germline V gene, CDR1 is SNHLY and CDR2 is FYNNEI. The CDR3 contains 13 residues. CDR3 in amino acids: CASSNQGSYGYTF. Written as DNA, the CDR3 is TGTGCCAGCAGCAATCAGGGGAGCTATGGCTACACCTTC.

This sequence joins TRBV7-3 and TRBJ1-1; D call uncertain. V lost 4 bases, J lost 6 bases, and 18 bases lay in between. Germline V gene sequence: CDR1 SGHTA, CDR2 FQGTGA. The CDR3 is made up of 15 amino acids. In nucleotides, the CDR3 is TGTGCCAGCAGCTCAGATCTGACGGGGTCACCTGAAGCTTTCTTT. This sequence encodes CASSSDLTGSPEAFF.

This clonotype was counted a single time. The conserved phenylalanine or tryptophan normally closing the CDR3 is absent here, so this likely arose from a read error. It is unclear where the CDR3 begins or ends on the DNA, so no DNA is shown, and the CDR3 is as TCRdb lists it. The chain carries TRBV20-1 and TRBJ1-2. Termini included, the CDR3 measures 9 amino acids. Per the germline V gene, CDR1 is DFQATT and CDR2 is SNEGSKA (reference sequence). CDR3 sequence reads: CSAGWGSGG.

The chain is built from TRBV11-1 and TRBJ2-3, with 11 nucleotides matching TRBD1. The germline V gene has CDR1 SGHAT and CDR2 FQDESV (reference sequence). The CDR3 has 14 amino acids. Germline trimming cut 11 bases from V and 6 bases from J; bases unmatched to any gene: 10. The CDR3 protein is CAGQGARDTDTQYF. In DNA form, the CDR3 reads TGTGCCGGACAGGGGGCTAGGGATACCGATACGCAGTATTTT. The full variable domain, in which reference TRBV11-1 and TRBJ2-3 provide the parts outside the CDR3, is EAEVAQSPRYKITEKSQAVAFWCDPISGHATLYWYRQILGQGPELLVQFQDESVVDDSQLPKDRFSAERLKGVDSTLKIQPAELGDSAMYLCAGQGARDTDTQYFGPGTRLTVL.

This chain joins TRBV7-6 and TRBJ1-1; TRBD1 might be the D (5 bases). Germline V gene lookup returns CDR1 SGHVS and CDR2 FNYEAQ. The ends were cut back, 5 bases at V and 14 bases at J, with 27 bases in the middle. The CDR3 sequence is 15 residues long. CDR3 amino acids: CASSLQDTGPDTQFF. The CDR3 DNA is TGTGCCAGCAGCCTCCAGGACACGGGACCAGATACGCAGTTCTTT.

This clonotype appeared a few times. In DNA, the CDR3 is TGTGCCAGCAGTGAGGGGGCCTATGGCTACACCTTC. It translates to CASSEGAYGYTF. J is TRBJ1-2 and V is TRBV25-1; D may be TRBD1 (6 bases). With 3 bases removed from V and 4 bases from J, the gap between germline ends came to 6 bases. The CDR3 totals 12 residues. The germline V gene has CDR1 MGHDK and CDR2 SYGVNS.

Concerning this clonotype itself: The CDR3 carries no conserved terminal phenylalanine or tryptophan, so it likely arises from a read error. The DNA is left out, because the CDR3 cannot be placed on it with certainty; the CDR3 is given as TCRdb lists it. J is TRBJ1-2 and V is TRBV2; TRBD1, the D gene given by the table, was not confirmed from the DNA. CDR1 and CDR2 (germline): SNHLY, FYNNEI. The CDR3 is 16 amino acids in total, end residues counted. The CDR3: CASSDGGMHEEYFEPV.

In its sample, this clonotype was seen many times. V and J are TRBV5-8 and TRBJ2-1, with D possibly being TRBD1 (5 bases). Germline lookup yields CDR1 SGHTS and CDR2 YDEGEE. The ends were cut back, 1 base at V and 7 bases at J, with 18 bases in the middle. The CDR3 consists of 16 residues. The CDR3 DNA follows: TGTGCCAGCAGCTTGTCTATTAGGGGCATCATGAATGAGCAGTTCTTC. It encodes CASSLSIRGIMNEQFF.

As to this clonotype: The junction differs from germline at one of its ends, possibly a read error. V is TRBV7-8 and J is TRBJ2-3, with 10 bases matching TRBD1. The length of the CDR3 is 14 residues. CDR1 SGHVS and CDR2 FQNEAQ come from the germline V gene. The CDR3: CASSSGTGDHTDKF. CDR3 sequence (DNA): TGTGCCAGCAGCTCCGGGACAGGGGATCACACAGATAAGTTT.

This chain connects TRBV6-5 to TRBJ1-6; D is uncertain. Trimming cost V 6 bases and J 10 bases, with 10 bases left between them. The germline V gene encodes CDR1 MNHEY and CDR2 SVGAGI. The CDR3 is 12 amino acids. The CDR3 spells CASSGGQSPLHF. The CDR3 DNA reads TGTGCCAGCAGCGGAGGCCAGTCACCCCTCCACTTT.

This clonotype has only one observation. The gene calls are TRBV11-3 and TRBJ1-1, with TRBD1 identical over 7 bases. Trimming took 5 bases from V and 2 from J; bases not matched to a gene: 23. From germline, CDR1 is SGHNT and CDR2 YENEEA. CDR3 length: 20 residues. This chain's CDR3 is CASSPRMGWDRQGGNTEAFF. CDR3 in DNA: TGTGCCAGCAGCCCCAGAATGGGGTGGGACCGACAGGGAGGAAACACTGAAGCTTTCTTT.

In its sample, this clonotype was seen a few times. The chain has TRBV7-2 and TRBJ1-2, with D tentatively TRBD1 (6 bases). V was shortened by 3 bases and J by 5 bases, with 19 bases between the two germline ends. From germline, CDR1 is SGHTA and CDR2 FQGNSA. This CDR3 contains 16 residues. The CDR3 spells CASSLEGGGVVYGYTF. The CDR3 DNA sequence: TGTGCCAGCAGCTTGGAGGGGGGTGGCGTTGTATATGGCTACACCTTC. Complete variable domain (other parts from reference TRBV7-2 and TRBJ1-2): GAGVSQSPSNKVTEKGKDVELRCDPISGHTALYWYRQSLGQGLEFLIYFQGNSAPDKSGLPSDRFSAERTGGSVSTLTIQRTQQEDSAVYLCASSLEGGGVVYGYTFGSGTRLTVV.

With regard to this clonotype: At one end, the junction sequence differs from germline, possibly due to a read error. This chain joins TRBV7-9 and TRBJ2-3, with D possibly being TRBD1 (6 bases). The CDR3 consists of 12 residues. CDR1 is SEHNR and CDR2 is FQNEAQ in the germline V gene (reference sequence). This CDR3 reads CASSVETGTEYF. The DNA for the CDR3 is TGTGCCAGCAGCGTTGAGACAGGTACGGAGTATTTT.

The chain is built from TRBV15 and TRBJ2-7, with D unclear. This CDR3 has 14 residues. Per germline, CDR1 LNHNV and CDR2 YYDKDF (reference sequence). V lost 3 bases, J lost 10 bases, and 19 bases lay in between. The CDR3 region has the DNA TGTGCCACCAGCAGGGGCGGCAGCCAAGACGCCCAGTACTTC. It specifies CATSRGGSQDAQYF.

V gene TRBV7-6 combines with J gene TRBJ2-6; D gene uncertain. The CDR3 covers 16 residues. Germline CDR1 and CDR2: SGHVS and FNYEAQ. Trimming shortened V by 3 bases and J by 11 bases, and 20 bases separated the two germline ends. CDR3 residues: CASSLACYYSAHVLTF. CDR3 sequence (DNA): TGTGCCAGCAGCTTGGCGTGTTATTATTCAGCCCACGTCCTGACTTTC.

The V call is TRBV20-1, the J call TRBJ2-7, with D unresolved. Germline CDR1 is DFQATT and CDR2 is SNEGSKA (reference sequence). This CDR3 region has 12 residues. V was trimmed by 4 bases and J by 4 bases, leaving 11 bases between them. The CDR3 DNA follows: TGCAGTGCTAAATTTCGGGTTTACGAGCAGTACTTC. Translating gives CSAKFRVYEQYF.

As to this clonotype: One junction end does not reproduce the germline sequence, and a read error may be involved. The chain couples TRBV7-9 to TRBJ2-4; TRBD2 might be the D (5 bases). Germline assignment: CDR1 SEHNR and CDR2 FQNEAQ (reference sequence). The CDR3 contains 12 residues. CDR3 residues: CASSSAGSTQSF. CDR3 sequence (DNA): TGTGCCAGCAGCTCCGCTGGGAGCACTCAGTCGTTC. The entire variable domain, with the rest obtained from reference TRBV7-9 and TRBJ2-4, is as follows: DTGVSQNPRHKITKRGQNVTFRCDPISEHNRLYWYRQTLGQGPEFLTYFQNEAQLEKSRLLSDRFSAERPKGSFSTLEIQRTEQGDSAMYLCASSSAGSTQSFGAGTRLSVL.

V and J are TRBV6-1 and TRBJ2-7, with 13 bases identical to TRBD2. This CDR3 comprises 15 residues. Germline V gene lookup returns CDR1 MNHNS and CDR2 SASEGT. The CDR3 DNA is TGTGCTAGCAGTGGGACTAGCGGGGACTCCTACGGGCAGTACGTC. The encoded protein is CASSGTSGDSYGQYV.